This T cell receptor beta chain originates from a study of T cell responses to AZD1222 COVID-19 vaccine. This clone was found a few times. This CDR3 contains 17 residues. Germline assignment: CDR1 SGHDN and CDR2 FVKESK. Trimming removed 4 bases from V and 3 bases from J, with 18 bases in between. Generated by immunoSEQ multiplex PCR, the TCRdb table keeps only in-frame clones and is missing some. The sample has about 140,000 clones; more than 85% are singletons. V gene TRBV14 combines with J gene TRBJ2-2; D call uncertain. The sequencing used peripheral blood, collected on day 0 of AZD1222 vaccination. The source is an adult in good health. The CDR3 DNA reads TGTGCCAGCAGCCCCGGGCACCCTAAACAAGACACCGGGGAGCTGTTTTTT. Its translation is CASSPGHPKQDTGELFF.